This T cell receptor beta chain is drawn from a study of CD8 T cells in Susac syndrome. From blood CD8+ and CD4+ T cells, the TCR beta chain was sequenced. Controls were healthy donors chosen to match patients in age and sex. Through negative isolation, CD4+ and CD8+ T cells were obtained, while TEMRA cells were enriched using FACS. RNA totalling roughly 0.5 to 1 ug underwent reverse transcription with random hexamers. TCRdb reprocessed the immunoSEQ multiplex PCR reads with MiXCR, giving one entry per CDR3 protein. The table records roughly 190,000 distinct CDR3 sequences, approximately 93% of them present only once. This clonotype was obtained from a human donor in good health. The sample consisted of CD4+ T cells from PBMCs.

CDR3 sequence reads: CSVEDRVNYGYTF. The DNA of the CDR3 is TGCAGCGTTGAAGATAGGGTTAACTATGGCTACACCTTC. The chain recombines TRBV29-1 with TRBJ1-2, with unresolved D. Germline V gives CDR1 SQVTM, CDR2 ANQGSEA. This CDR3 contains 13 residues. The V end was cut by 0 bases, the J end by 1 base, with 6 bases between.